This T cell receptor beta chain is drawn from a study of blood T cell repertoires in COVID-19. Study at large: The samples span acute and convalescent COVID-19 from the United States, Italy and Spain.

As originally analysed: Cell counts per sample came from amplifying reference gene primers. Measured with immunoSEQ multiplex PCR; TCRdb has only the in-frame clones, and not every one. V and J calls and clone size are given by that table; D and trimming were obtained from the DNA. The repertoire consists of 450,000 to 500,000 clones, with 70% to 90% occurring once and the leading ten covering about 3%. Germline-derived CDR1 and CDR2 are KGHDR and SFDVKD. This CDR3 is built from 14 residues. J gave up 2 bases and V 5 bases, and 1 base lay outside the gene matches. The sample consisted of peripheral blood. V is TRBV24-1 and J is TRBJ2-7; 11 bases map to TRBD1. This TCR was recovered from a human donor in a cohort sampled during active COVID-19. The CDR3 spells CATSVGQGAYEQYF. The CDR3 DNA reads TGTGCCACCAGTGTGGGACAGGGGGCCTACGAGCAGTACTTC.